The clone carrying this T cell receptor (beta chain) was picked up a small number of times. Sequence at one end of the junction differs from germline and may be a read error. Investigators spread the genomic DNA of each subset evenly over several immunoSEQ plates. Sequencing was performed with immunoSEQ multiplex PCR; in TCRdb, only in-frame clones are kept and a portion is missing. In the table there are around 1.4 million clones, roughly 98.5% of which are singletons. This entry is derived from a study of shared clonotypes between healthy human individuals. The healthy adult donors were HIV-negative and reported no recent acute infections or vaccinations. The CDR3 runs to 14 residues. Germline lookup yields CDR1 SQVTM and CDR2 ANQGSEA.

The sample comprised naive CD4+ T cells sorted from blood. Sample subset: CD45RA+ positively selected. J is TRBJ2-5 and V is TRBV29-1, with 7 bases fitting TRBD2. This receptor was taken from a man aged 25 to 40 in good health. The CDR3: CRADRAGPQGTQYF. CDR3 DNA sequence: TGCAGAGCCGACCGAGCGGGGCCTCAAGGGACCCAGTACTTC.